The 12 T cell receptor beta chains reported below all come from one sample, sequenced in a study of regulatory T cells in long-lasting Graves disease. The TCR beta library used iRepertoire HTBI primers with Arm-PCR amplification of CDR3. TCRdb independently ran MiXCR on the multiplex PCR reads; one entry per CDR3 protein. Of 600,000 to 800,000 distinct CDR3 sequences in the sample, around 32% were seen once. Time point meaning: persistent/refractory GD, antithyroid drugs over 5 years with positive TRAb. Extracted PBMC RNA gave rise to the TCR library. Sequencing used peripheral blood mononuclear cells (PBMCs), obtained when the disease was refractory, from a patient treated with antithyroid drugs. These receptor sequences come from a female donor with Graves disease.

The DNA for the CDR3 is TGTGCCTCCGAGGCACCCTCCTACGAGCAGTACTTC. Amino acid sequence: CASEAPSYEQYF. The genes are TRBV7-2 and TRBJ2-7; D not resolved. Trimming left V 11 bases short and J 0 bases short, with 11 bases between. Germline assignment: CDR1 SGHTA and CDR2 FQGNSA. The CDR3 covers 12 residues. The complete variable domain, with remaining parts taken from reference TRBV7-2 and TRBJ2-7, reads GAGVSQSPSNKVTEKGKDVELRCDPISGHTALYWYRQSLGQGLEFLIYFQGNSAPDKSGLPSDRFSAERTGGSVSTLTIQRTQQEDSAVYLCASEAPSYEQYFGPGTRLTVT.

This clonotype came up many times. The chain is built from TRBV2 and TRBJ1-2; D gene uncertain. This CDR3 comprises 13 residues. The germline V gene encodes CDR1 SNHLY and CDR2 FYNNEI. Trimming stripped 2 bases from V and 2 bases from J, with 6 bases between. The CDR3 reads CASSEKGNYGYTF. In DNA form, the CDR3 reads TGTGCCAGCAGTGAAAAGGGAAACTATGGCTACACCTTC.

This clonotype occurred a few times. The chain has TRBV28 and TRBJ1-6; D remains ambiguous. Germline values: CDR1 MDHEN, CDR2 SYDVKM. The germline V and J ends were trimmed by 3 bases and 7 bases, with 10 bases remaining between them. The CDR3 is 14 amino acids. The CDR3 sequence: CASSLLTENSPLHF. CDR3 in DNA: TGTGCCAGCAGTTTGCTGACTGAAAATTCACCCCTCCACTTT.

This clonotype was seen a handful of times. The chain employs TRBV6-1 and TRBJ2-7; D not resolved. V was trimmed by 7 bases and J by 4 bases, leaving 11 bases between them. This CDR3 comprises 12 residues. CDR1 is MNHNS and CDR2 is SASEGT in the germline V gene. As DNA, the CDR3 is TGTGCCAGCAACGTAGAGTTTTACGAGCAGTACTTC. This gives the protein CASNVEFYEQYF.

This clonotype was counted only a few times. This chain uses TRBV15 with TRBJ1-4; no firm D call. V lost 4 bases, J lost 0 bases, and 9 bases lay in between. Germline V lookup: CDR1 LNHNV, CDR2 YYDKDF (reference sequence). The CDR3 consists of 15 residues. CDR3 DNA sequence: TGTGCCACCAGCAAAGAAGGAGCAACTAATGAAAAACTGTTTTTT. This translates into CATSKEGATNEKLFF. Combining the CDR3 with reference TRBV15 and TRBJ1-4 gives the whole variable domain DAMVIQNPRYQVTQFGKPVTLSCSQTLNHNVMYWYQQKSSQAPKLLFHYYDKDFNNEADTPDNFQSRRPNTSFCFLDIRSPGLGDTAMYLCATSKEGATNEKLFFGSGTQLSVL.

This rearrangement joins TRBV13 to TRBJ2-5; possible D gene TRBD1, 5 bases. V dropped 5 bases and J dropped 5 bases, with 15 bases sitting between them. The germline gives CDR1 PRHDT, CDR2 FYEKMQ (reference sequence). The CDR3 is 14 amino acids. Written as DNA, the CDR3 is TGTGCCAGCAGCCCCCCGCGACAGTGGGAGACCCAGTACTTC. Translating it yields CASSPPRQWETQYF.

This clonotype has a handful of counts. In nucleotides, the CDR3 is TGCGCCAGCAGTGTGGACAGGGGGCGAGAGACCCAGTACTTC. The encoded protein is CASSVDRGRETQYF. V gene TRBV10-1 combines with J gene TRBJ2-5, with TRBD1 identical over 11 bases. CDR3 length equals 14 residues. The V gene's germline CDR1 is WNHNN and CDR2 SYGVQD (reference sequence). Losses at the gene ends were 4 bases for V and 4 bases for J; bases not matched to a gene: 2.

This clonotype was counted a single time. V is TRBV25-1 and J is TRBJ1-2; no clear D gene. Trimming removed 7 bases from V and 1 base from J, with 7 bases in between. The V gene's germline CDR1 is MGHDK and CDR2 SYGVNS. The CDR3 is 12 residues long. The CDR3: CASMLGNYGYTF. The DNA of the CDR3 is TGTGCCAGCATGTTGGGTAACTATGGCTACACCTTC.

In its sample, this clonotype was seen a few times. The rearrangement links TRBV27 to TRBJ1-2; 8 nucleotides agree with TRBD1. CDR3 length: 15 amino acids. V lost 3 bases, J lost 4 bases, and 7 bases stayed unmatched. Germline V CDR1 and CDR2: MNHEY, SMNVEV (reference sequence). This CDR3 is CASSLVSGGSYGYTF. CDR3 in DNA: TGTGCCAGCAGTTTGGTTTCAGGGGGCTCCTATGGCTACACCTTC.

The V call is TRBV12-3 or TRBV12-4, the J call TRBJ1-1; D uncertain. This CDR3 has 14 amino acids. V shed 2 bases and J shed 1 base, with 8 bases lying between them. The CDR3 protein is CASSLWTENTEAFF. The CDR3 DNA follows: TGTGCCAGCAGTTTATGGACGGAGAACACTGAAGCTTTCTTT.

This chain connects TRBV11-2 to TRBJ2-7; D not certain. V lost 5 bases to trimming and J lost 0 bases, with 14 bases between them. CDR3 length equals 15 residues. Germline lookup yields CDR1 SGHAT and CDR2 FQNNGV. The CDR3 sequence is CASSPEVPSSYEQYF. DNA for the CDR3: TGTGCCAGCAGCCCTGAGGTACCGAGCTCCTACGAGCAGTACTTC.

The sample holds many counts of this clonotype. V and J are TRBV28 and TRBJ1-1; tentatively, D is TRBD1 (6 bases). Trimming shortened V by 3 bases and J by 1 base, and 12 bases separated the two germline ends. CDR1 is MDHEN, CDR2 SYDVKM, per germline. This CDR3 comprises 15 residues. This CDR3 is CASSFPGTPNTEAFF. The CDR3 nucleotides read TGTGCCAGCAGTTTTCCGGGGACACCGAACACTGAAGCTTTCTTT.